The 6 T cell receptor beta chains below were found in one sample sequenced in a study of T cells after yellow fever vaccination. TCRdb independently ran MiXCR on the 5' RACE reads; one entry per CDR3 protein. The sample comprises a few hundred thousand distinct CDR3 sequences, 3.5% to 4.5% of which are singletons, and 20% to 25% rests with the top ten. This sample comprised PBMCs, obtained 5 days after the yellow fever booster vaccination. Every receptor here comes from a young man who received the YFV17D yellow fever vaccine.

V is TRBV20-1 and J is TRBJ1-5; D is unclear. This CDR3 has 14 residues. Trimming cost V 6 bases and J 0 bases, with 12 bases left between them. Germline CDR1 DFQATT, CDR2 SNEGSKA (reference sequence). The CDR3 region has the DNA TGCAGTGCCACCCAGGCGGTTAGCAATCAGCCCCAGCATTTT. Translation: CSATQAVSNQPQHF.

This sequence joins TRBV2 and TRBJ2-7; 7 nucleotides line up with TRBD1. CDR3 length: 14 amino acids. V lost 7 bases, J lost 4 bases, and 10 bases stayed unmatched. Germline values: CDR1 SNHLY, CDR2 FYNNEI. CDR3 nucleotide sequence: TGTGCCAGCACCCCAGGACAGGTAGATTACGAGCAGTACTTC. Protein sequence: CASTPGQVDYEQYF.

This clonotype was seen many times. J is TRBJ2-1 and V is TRBV7-6, with TRBD2 matching over 7 bases. CDR3 length: 19 residues. CDR1 is SGHVS, CDR2 FNYEAQ, per germline. The V and J ends lost 1 base and 5 bases, in that order; junction bases with no gene match: 17. CDR3 in amino acids: CASSLVPDRLAEINNEQFF. The CDR3 DNA reads TGTGCCAGCAGCTTAGTCCCTGACCGGCTAGCGGAGATAAACAATGAGCAGTTCTTC. Filled out from reference TRBV7-6 and TRBJ2-1, the complete variable domain reads GAGVSQSPRYKVTKRGQDVALRCDPISGHVSLYWYRQALGQGPEFLTYFNYEAQQDKSGLPNDRFSAERPEGSISTLTIQRTEQRDSAMYRCASSLVPDRLAEINNEQFFGPGTRLTVL.

This clonotype was seen many times. The chain's CDR3 is CASSLGGLAGDQETQYF. CDR3 DNA sequence: TGCGCCAGCAGCTTGGGGGGACTAGCGGGGGACCAAGAGACCCAGTACTTC. The V call is TRBV5-1, the J call TRBJ2-5; 14 positions match TRBD2. The CDR3 length is 17 residues. The J segment lost 0 bases and the V segment lost 0 bases, leaving 1 base of the junction unmatched. Per the germline V gene, CDR1 is SGHRS and CDR2 is YFSETQ.

This clonotype has a handful of counts. The genes are TRBV27 and TRBJ2-1, with 7 bases that match TRBD2. Germline CDR1 MNHEY, CDR2 SMNVEV (reference sequence). V was clipped by 2 bases and J by 0 bases; unmatched bases: 10. The CDR3 length is 18 residues. The CDR3 is CASSLLRGVRSSYNEQFF. The CDR3 coding sequence is TGTGCCAGCAGTTTACTCCGGGGGGTCCGGAGCTCCTACAATGAGCAGTTCTTC.

At least ten counts were recorded for this clonotype. CDR3 in amino acids: CSAGPAGDPYEQYF. CDR3 DNA sequence: TGCAGTGCCGGACCGGCAGGGGACCCCTACGAGCAGTACTTC. The chain combines TRBV20-1 with TRBJ2-7; maybe TRBD1 (6 bases). Germline loops: CDR1 DFQATT, CDR2 SNEGSKA (reference sequence). The CDR3 has 14 residues. Trimming took 6 bases from V and 2 from J, leaving 17 bases between them.